What follows are 3 T cell receptor beta chains derived from one specimen sequenced in a study of T-cell memory formation after mild COVID-19. TCRdb analysed the 5' RACE reads with MiXCR anew, one entry per CDR3 protein. In the table there are 200,000 to 300,000 distinct CDR3 sequences, approximately 15% of which are singletons. Sequenced material: PBMCs or a T cell subset sorted from them (not recorded which). The receptor source for this set is a man younger than 35 who had mild COVID-19 (a few samples of this study predate the infection). Cell type and time point are not known.

This clonotype was seen only a few times. V usage is TRBV20-1 and J usage is TRBJ2-2, with D hard to call. V lost 2 bases, J lost 4 bases, and 11 bases lay in between. The CDR3 length is 14 residues. CDR1 is DFQATT and CDR2 is SNEGSKA in the germline V gene (reference sequence). The CDR3, as DNA: TGCAGTGCTAGAAGTCCCGAAGGCACCGGGGAGCTGTTTTTT. Translation: CSARSPEGTGELFF.

This clonotype was observed at least ten times. At one boundary the junction diverges from the germline segment, which might be a read error. The V call is TRBV5-1, the J call TRBJ1-1, with D hard to call. Germline V lookup: CDR1 SGHRS, CDR2 YFSETQ. This CDR3 has 13 residues. Here the CDR3 reads CASSLAVNTEAFF. CDR3 in DNA: TGTGCCAGCAGTTTGGCCGTAAACACTGAAGCTTTCTTT.

This clonotype appeared a few times. The genes are TRBV10-3 and TRBJ2-1; D is uncertain. This CDR3 has 13 residues. V was cut by 5 bases and J by 6 bases, with 11 bases left in between. Germline V gene data show CDR1 as ENHRY and CDR2 as SYGVKD. The CDR3 DNA reads as TGTGCCATCAGTCGCGATTCCATCAATGAGCAGTTCTTC. Its protein is CAISRDSINEQFF.